The clone carrying this T cell receptor beta chain was observed once. J gave up 5 bases and V 4 bases, and 6 bases lay outside the gene matches. Germline-derived CDR1 and CDR2 are SGHTA and FQGNSA. The CDR3 sequence is 14 residues long. This sample was included in a study of blood T cell repertoires in COVID-19. The wider study: Acute and convalescent COVID-19 specimens originated in the United States, Italy and Spain. T cells, B-cell-depleted T cells, or PBMCs supplied cDNA or gDNA.

Original processing methods: Reference gene primers were amplified, and this amplification served to estimate nucleated cell counts. This table comes from immunoSEQ multiplex PCR, and its TCRdb copy is limited to in-frame clones, with some not included. The DNA was the basis for D and trimming; V, J and clone size are from that table. The sample has 25,000 to 35,000 clones, approximately 89% seen once; the top ten hold around 7%. Sequencing used peripheral blood. The clonotype comes from a human donor in a cohort sampled during active COVID-19. The chain couples TRBV7-2 to TRBJ2-7, with TRBD1 matching over 9 bases. CDR3 DNA sequence: TGTGCCAGCAGCTCTTACAGGGGGCGCGACGAGCAGTACTTC. Its translation is CASSSYRGRDEQYF.